Described below is a single TCR beta chain sequence and its context. These data originate in a study of blood T cell repertoires in COVID-19. Study-wide context: Acute-phase and convalescent COVID-19 samples originated in the United States, Italy and Spain. The analysed material was cDNA or gDNA that came from T cells, B-cell-depleted T cells, or PBMCs.

The germline V gene has CDR1 MNHEY and CDR2 SMNVEV (reference sequence). The CDR3 is 13 amino acids. Between the trimmed V and J ends, which lost 0 bases and 7 bases, there was a span of 9 bases. As originally analysed: Amplification from reference gene primers served as the basis for estimated nucleated cell counts. Method: immunoSEQ multiplex PCR; TCRdb's copy keeps in-frame clones and lacks some. V, J and clone size are those of that table, while D and trimming were read from the DNA. The top ten clones hold approximately 6.2% of a sample with 350,000 or so clones, roughly 90% of them seen once. The clonotype originates from a man between 18 and 35 years old with active or convalescent COVID-19. The chain links TRBV27 to TRBJ1-1, with a possible D match to TRBD1 (5 bases). Sequenced: peripheral blood. CDR3: CASSLSGQGEAFF. CDR3 coding DNA: TGTGCCAGCAGTTTATCTGGGCAGGGTGAAGCTTTCTTT.